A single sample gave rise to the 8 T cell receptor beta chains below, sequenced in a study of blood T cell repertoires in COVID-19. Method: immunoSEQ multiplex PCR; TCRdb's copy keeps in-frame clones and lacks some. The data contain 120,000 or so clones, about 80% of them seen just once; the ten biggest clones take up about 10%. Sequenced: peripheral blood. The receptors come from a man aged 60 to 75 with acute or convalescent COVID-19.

The CDR3: CASSPPGTSGARTYF. The CDR3 nucleotides are TGTGCCAGCAGCCCCCCCGGGACTAGCGGAGCCCGGACGTATTTT. This rearrangement joins TRBV3-1 (or the pseudogene TRBV3-2) to TRBJ2-3, with 11 bases that match TRBD2. CDR3 size: 15 residues. Per germline, CDR1 LGHDT and CDR2 YNNKEL (reference sequence). After removal of 4 bases from V and 14 bases from J, the junction contained 14 bases not matched to a gene.

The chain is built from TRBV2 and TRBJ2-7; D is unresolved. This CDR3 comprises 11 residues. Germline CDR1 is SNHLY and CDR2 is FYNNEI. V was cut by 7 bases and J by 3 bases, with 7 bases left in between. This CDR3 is CASTQYYEQYF. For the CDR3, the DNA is TGTGCCAGCACACAGTACTACGAGCAGTACTTC. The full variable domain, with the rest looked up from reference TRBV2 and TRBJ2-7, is EPEVTQTPSHQVTQMGQEVILRCVPISNHLYFYWYRQILGQKVEFLVSFYNNEISEKSEIFDDQFSVERPDGSNFTLKIRSTKLEDSAMYFCASTQYYEQYFGPGTRLTVT.

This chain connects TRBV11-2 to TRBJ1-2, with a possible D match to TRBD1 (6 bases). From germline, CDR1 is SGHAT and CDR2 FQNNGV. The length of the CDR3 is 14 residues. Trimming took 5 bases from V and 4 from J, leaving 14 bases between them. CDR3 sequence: CASSRGQNPYGYTF. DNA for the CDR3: TGTGCCAGCAGCCGCGGACAGAACCCCTATGGCTACACCTTC.

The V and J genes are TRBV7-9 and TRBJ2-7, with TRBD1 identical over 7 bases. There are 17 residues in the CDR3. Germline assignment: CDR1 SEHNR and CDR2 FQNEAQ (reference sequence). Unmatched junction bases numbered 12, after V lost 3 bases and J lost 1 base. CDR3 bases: TGTGCCAGCAGCTTTGAACCTGACAGGGACCGATCCTACGAGCAGTACTTC. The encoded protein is CASSFEPDRDRSYEQYF.

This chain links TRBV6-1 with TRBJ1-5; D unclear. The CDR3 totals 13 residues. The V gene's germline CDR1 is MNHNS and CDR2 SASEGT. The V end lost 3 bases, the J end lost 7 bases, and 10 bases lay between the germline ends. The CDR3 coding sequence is TGTGCCAGCAGTGACGGTGTTTACCAGCCCCAGCATTTT. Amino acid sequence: CASSDGVYQPQHF.

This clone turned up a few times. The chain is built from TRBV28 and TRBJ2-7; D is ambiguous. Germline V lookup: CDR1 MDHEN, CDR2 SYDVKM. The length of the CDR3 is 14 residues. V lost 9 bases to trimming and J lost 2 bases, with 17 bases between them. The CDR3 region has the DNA TGTGCCAGTCACGACTTCTCGTCGACCTACGAGCAGTACTTC. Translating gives CASHDFSSTYEQYF. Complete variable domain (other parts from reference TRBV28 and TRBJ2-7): DVKVTQSSRYLVKRTGEKVFLECVQDMDHENMFWYRQDPGLGLRLIYFSYDVKMKEKGDIPEGYSVSREKKERFSLILESASTNQTSMYLCASHDFSSTYEQYFGPGTRLTVT.

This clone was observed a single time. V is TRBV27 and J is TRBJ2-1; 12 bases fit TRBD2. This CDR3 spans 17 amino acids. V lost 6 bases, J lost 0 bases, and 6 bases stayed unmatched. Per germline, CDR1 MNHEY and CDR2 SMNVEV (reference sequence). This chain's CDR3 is CASRTRLAGDSYNEQFF. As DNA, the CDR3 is TGTGCCAGCAGGACTCGACTAGCGGGAGACTCCTACAATGAGCAGTTCTTC.

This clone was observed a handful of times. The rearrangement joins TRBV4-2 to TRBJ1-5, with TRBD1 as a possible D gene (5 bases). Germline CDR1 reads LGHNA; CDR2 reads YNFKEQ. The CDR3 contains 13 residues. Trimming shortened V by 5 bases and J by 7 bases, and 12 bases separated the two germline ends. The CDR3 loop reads CASSGGSGQPQHF. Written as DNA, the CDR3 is TGTGCCAGCAGCGGGGGGAGTGGGCAGCCCCAGCATTTT.